This TCR beta chain originates from a study of blood T cell repertoires in COVID-19. The overall study: COVID-19 samples from acute and convalescent phases originated in the United States, Italy and Spain. PBMCs, B-cell-depleted T cells, or T cells provided the cDNA or gDNA that made up the material.

Per the authors' pipeline: Nucleated cell number was recorded as an estimate derived from reference gene primer amplification. Using immunoSEQ multiplex PCR, the repertoire was profiled, and TCRdb retains in-frame clones only, with some absent. V and J calls and clone size are given by that table; D and trimming were obtained from the DNA. The sample yields a few hundred thousand clones, around 82% seen once. Trimming cost V 5 bases and J 0 bases; bases outside gene matches: 6. There are 17 residues in the CDR3. In germline, CDR1 is SGHAT, CDR2 FQNNGV. This clonotype was sampled from a young woman with acute or convalescent COVID-19. Sequenced: peripheral blood. V and J are TRBV11-2 and TRBJ2-7, with 14 bases aligning to TRBD2. The CDR3 region has the DNA TGTGCCAGCAGCCACCGACTAGCGGGAGGGAGCTCCTACGAGCAGTACTTC. Translation gives CASSHRLAGGSSYEQYF.